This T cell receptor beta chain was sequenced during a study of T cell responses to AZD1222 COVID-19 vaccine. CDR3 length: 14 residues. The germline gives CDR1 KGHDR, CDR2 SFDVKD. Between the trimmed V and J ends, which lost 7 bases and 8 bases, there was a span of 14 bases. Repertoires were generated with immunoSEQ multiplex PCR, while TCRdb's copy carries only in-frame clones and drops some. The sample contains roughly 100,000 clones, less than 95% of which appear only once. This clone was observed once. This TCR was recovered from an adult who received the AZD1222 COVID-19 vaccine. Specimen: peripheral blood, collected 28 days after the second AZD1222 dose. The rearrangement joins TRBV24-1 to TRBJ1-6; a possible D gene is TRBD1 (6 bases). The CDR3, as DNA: TGTGCCACCAGGGGGGCGGGGGAGCATTCACCCCTCCACTTT. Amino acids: CATRGAGEHSPLHF.